This TCR beta chain appears in the sequencing data of a study of early T cells in non-severe SARS-CoV-2 infection (dated by TCRdb to 2020 to 2023). General notes on the study: Bulk RNA from unsorted whole blood was used for TCR sequencing, so alpha and beta chains could not be paired. Study-wide conclusions, independent of this receptor: VDJdb matching was skewed toward anti-spike CD8 responses, so virus-specific expansions were likely underestimated and private and CD4 specificities were missed.

There are 16 amino acids in the CDR3, from cysteine to phenylalanine inclusive. Only the CDR3 portion is preserved as DNA: 48 bases, with reading frame beginning at the first base. Per the germline V gene (reference sequence), DFQATT is the CDR1 and SNEGSKA is the CDR2. V lost 3 bases and J lost 4 bases; the stretch between them is 18 bases long. This was a case-control study nested in a cohort of healthcare workers in London, UK, who had nasopharyngeal swab PCR tests and blood samples taken every week. Healthcare workers were recruited during the week of the UK lockdown, between 23 and 31 March 2020, and followed weekly for up to roughly 15 weeks. Receptor libraries were prepared by 5' RACE. The instrument was a NextSeq 500. To correct for sequencing error and PCR bias, the TCR library protocol tagged individual cDNA molecules with unique molecular identifiers. Both TCR alpha and beta chains were sequenced, and tight co-correlation was observed between alpha and beta sequence abundances in each sample. Regarding the original processing steps: V gene, J gene and CDR3 annotation of TCR sequences was performed with Decombinator V4. Expanded TCRs were defined as changing significantly between any two time points under a Poisson model with p below 0.0001. TCR abundances were normalised to the total number of TCRs sequenced in each sample and reported as counts per million. MAIT TCRs were defined by TRAV1-2 paired with TRAJ12, TRAJ20 or TRAJ33, and iNKT TCRs by TRAV10 paired with TRAJ18. VDJdb, accessed 1 November 2021, was searched for CMV, EBV and SARS-CoV-2 annotated TCRs, with TCRs annotated for multiple antigens excluded. TCRdb ran its own pipeline on the public reads, namely fastp trimming at Q25 and MiXCR clone calling, and kept in-frame beta chains. Rows merge per CDR3 protein into single entries with the most common DNA and genes. These V and J calls are TCRdb output, not the study's own analysis. In all, the sample holds tens of thousands of distinct CDR3 sequences, and roughly 7.7% of those were seen once. The ten top clones hold 3% to 3.5% of the sample.

Many counts were recorded for this clonotype. Its recognized antigen is unknown. It has no much larger one-base neighbor in the sample; base qualities were not kept. The V gene is TRBV20-1 and the J gene is TRBJ2-2, and perhaps TRBD1 as D gene, on 7 matching bases. The sequenced sample was whole blood. This TCR was sampled from an adult who was a healthcare worker with PCR-confirmed SARS-CoV-2 infection or an uninfected control (not recorded which). The CDR3 protein sequence reads: CSASNRGGAGTGELFF. The DNA sequence is TGCAGTGCTAGCAACAGGGGAGGAGCAGGCACCGGGGAGCTGTTTTTT.